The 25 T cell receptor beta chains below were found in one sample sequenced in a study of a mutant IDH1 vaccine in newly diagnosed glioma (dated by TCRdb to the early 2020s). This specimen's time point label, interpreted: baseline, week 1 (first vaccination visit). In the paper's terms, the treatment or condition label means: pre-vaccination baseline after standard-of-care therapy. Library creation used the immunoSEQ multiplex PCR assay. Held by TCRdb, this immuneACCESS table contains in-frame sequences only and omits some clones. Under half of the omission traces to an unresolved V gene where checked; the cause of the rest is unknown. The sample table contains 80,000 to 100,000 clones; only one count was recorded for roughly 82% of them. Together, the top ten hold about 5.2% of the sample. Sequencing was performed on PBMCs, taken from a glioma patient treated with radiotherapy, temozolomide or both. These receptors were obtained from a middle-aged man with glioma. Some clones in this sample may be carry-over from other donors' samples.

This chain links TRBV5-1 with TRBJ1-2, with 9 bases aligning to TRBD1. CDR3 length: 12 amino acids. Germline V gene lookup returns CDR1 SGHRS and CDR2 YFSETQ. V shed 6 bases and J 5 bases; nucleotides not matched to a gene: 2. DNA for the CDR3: TGCGCCAGCACCGGACAGGGGTATGGCTACACCTTC. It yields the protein CASTGQGYGYTF.

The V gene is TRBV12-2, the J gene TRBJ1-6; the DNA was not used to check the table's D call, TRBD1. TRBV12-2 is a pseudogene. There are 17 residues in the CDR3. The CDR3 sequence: CASRPQGRDRDNSPLHF. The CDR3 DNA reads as TGTGCAAGTCGCCCGCAGGGGCGGGACAGAGATAATTCACCCCTCCACTTT.

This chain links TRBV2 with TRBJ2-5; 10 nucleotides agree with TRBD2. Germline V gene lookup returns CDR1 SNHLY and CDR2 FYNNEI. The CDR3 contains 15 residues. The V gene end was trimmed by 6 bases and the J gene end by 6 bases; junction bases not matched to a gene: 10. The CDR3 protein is CASSNAGTSAQTQYF. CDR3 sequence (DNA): TGTGCCAGCAGCAATGCCGGGACTAGCGCGCAGACCCAGTACTTC.

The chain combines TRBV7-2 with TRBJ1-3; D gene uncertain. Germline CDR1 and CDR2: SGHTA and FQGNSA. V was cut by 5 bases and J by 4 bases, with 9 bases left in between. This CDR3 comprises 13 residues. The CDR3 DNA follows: TGTGCCAGCAGCCCGGGTAGGGGAAACACCATATATTTT. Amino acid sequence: CASSPGRGNTIYF.

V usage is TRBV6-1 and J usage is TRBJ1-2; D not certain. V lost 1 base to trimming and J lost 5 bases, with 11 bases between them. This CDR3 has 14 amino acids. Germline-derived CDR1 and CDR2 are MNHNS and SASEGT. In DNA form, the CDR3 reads TGTGCCAGCAGTGAAGGGCTCCTAGGGTATGGCTACACCTTC. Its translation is CASSEGLLGYGYTF.

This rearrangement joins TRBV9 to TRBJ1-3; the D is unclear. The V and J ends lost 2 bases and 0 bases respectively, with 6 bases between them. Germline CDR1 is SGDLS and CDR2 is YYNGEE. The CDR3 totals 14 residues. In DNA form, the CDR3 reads TGTGCCAGCAGCGTTTCAGGCTCTGGAAACACCATATATTTT. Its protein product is CASSVSGSGNTIYF.

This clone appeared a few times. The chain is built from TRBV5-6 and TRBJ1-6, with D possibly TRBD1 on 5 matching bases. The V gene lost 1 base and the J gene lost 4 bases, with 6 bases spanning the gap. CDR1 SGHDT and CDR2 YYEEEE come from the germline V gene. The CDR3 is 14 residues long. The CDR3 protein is CASSLTGYNSPLHF. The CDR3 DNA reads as TGTGCCAGCAGCTTGACAGGATATAATTCACCCCTCCACTTT.

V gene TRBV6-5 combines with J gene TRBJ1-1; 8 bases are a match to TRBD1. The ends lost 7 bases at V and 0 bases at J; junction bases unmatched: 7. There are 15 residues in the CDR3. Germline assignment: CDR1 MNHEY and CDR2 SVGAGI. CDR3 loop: CASKTGVTMNTEAFF. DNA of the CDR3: TGTGCCAGCAAGACAGGGGTAACGATGAACACTGAAGCTTTCTTT.

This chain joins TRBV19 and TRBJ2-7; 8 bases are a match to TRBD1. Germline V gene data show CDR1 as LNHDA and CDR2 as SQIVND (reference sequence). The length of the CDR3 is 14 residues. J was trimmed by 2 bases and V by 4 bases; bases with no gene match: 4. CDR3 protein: CASSTGQGTYEQYF. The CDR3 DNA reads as TGTGCCAGTAGTACCGGACAGGGAACCTACGAGCAGTACTTC.

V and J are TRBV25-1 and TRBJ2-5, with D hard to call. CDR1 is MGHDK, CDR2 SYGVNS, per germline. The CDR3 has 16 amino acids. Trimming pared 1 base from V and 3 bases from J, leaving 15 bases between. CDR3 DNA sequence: TGTGCCAGCAGTGAATTCGGTCAGTTGGAGAAAGAGACCCAGTACTTC. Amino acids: CASSEFGQLEKETQYF. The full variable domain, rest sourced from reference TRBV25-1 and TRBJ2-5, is EADIYQTPRYLVIGTGKKITLECSQTMGHDKMYWYQQDPGMELHLIHYSYGVNSTEKGDLSSESTVSRIRTEHFPLTLESARPSHTSQYLCASSEFGQLEKETQYFGPGTRLLVL.

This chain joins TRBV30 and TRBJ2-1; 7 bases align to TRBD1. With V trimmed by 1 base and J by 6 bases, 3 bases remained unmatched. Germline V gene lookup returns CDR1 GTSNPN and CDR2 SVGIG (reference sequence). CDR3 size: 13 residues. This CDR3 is CAWSGDSANEQFF. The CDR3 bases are TGTGCCTGGAGTGGGGACAGTGCCAATGAGCAGTTCTTC.

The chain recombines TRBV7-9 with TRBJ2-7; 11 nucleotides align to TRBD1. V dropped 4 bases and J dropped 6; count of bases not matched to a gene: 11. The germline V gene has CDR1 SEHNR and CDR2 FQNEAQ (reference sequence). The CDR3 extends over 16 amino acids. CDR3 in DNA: TGTGCCAGCAGCTACCGAGGCGGACAGGGGGCCTTCGAGCAGTACTTC. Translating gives CASSYRGGQGAFEQYF.

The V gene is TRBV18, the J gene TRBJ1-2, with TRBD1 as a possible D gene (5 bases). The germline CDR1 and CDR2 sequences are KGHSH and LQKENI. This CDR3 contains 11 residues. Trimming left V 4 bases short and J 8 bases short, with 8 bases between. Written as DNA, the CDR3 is TGTGCCAGCTCACTGGGGGAGGGCTACACCTTC. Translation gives CASSLGEGYTF.

The CDR3 sequence: CASSIGRGGPEEETQYF. DNA of the CDR3: TGTGCCAGTAGTATTGGGCGGGGGGGGCCGGAGGAGGAGACCCAGTACTTC. The rearrangement links TRBV19 to TRBJ2-5; 9 bases fit TRBD2. This CDR3 is 17 amino acids long. With 3 bases clipped from V and 5 bases from J, the junction kept 13 bases outside the gene matches. Germline V gene sequence: CDR1 LNHDA, CDR2 SQIVND (reference sequence).

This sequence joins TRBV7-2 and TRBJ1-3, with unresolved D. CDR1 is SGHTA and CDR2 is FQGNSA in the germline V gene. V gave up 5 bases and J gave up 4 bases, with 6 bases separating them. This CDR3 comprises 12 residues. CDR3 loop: CASSLQGNTIYF. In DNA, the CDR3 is TGTGCCAGCAGCCTCCAGGGAAACACCATATATTTT.

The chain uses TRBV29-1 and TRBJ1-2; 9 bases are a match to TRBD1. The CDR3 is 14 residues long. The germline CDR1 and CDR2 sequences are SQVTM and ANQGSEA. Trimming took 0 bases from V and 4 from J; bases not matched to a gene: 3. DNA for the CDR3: TGCAGCGTTGAAGACACAGGGGGCTTCTATGGCTACACCTTC. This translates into CSVEDTGGFYGYTF.

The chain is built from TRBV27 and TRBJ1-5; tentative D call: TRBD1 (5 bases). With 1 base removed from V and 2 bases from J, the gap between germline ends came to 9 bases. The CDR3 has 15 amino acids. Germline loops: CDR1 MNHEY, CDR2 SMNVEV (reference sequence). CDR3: CASSLWGVGNQPQHF. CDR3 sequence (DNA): TGTGCCAGCAGTTTATGGGGGGTAGGCAATCAGCCCCAGCATTTT.

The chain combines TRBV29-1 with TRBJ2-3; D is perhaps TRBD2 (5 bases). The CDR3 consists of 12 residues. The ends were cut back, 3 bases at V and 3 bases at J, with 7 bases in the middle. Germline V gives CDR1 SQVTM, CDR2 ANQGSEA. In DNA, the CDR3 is TGCAGCGTTGACTGGGAGACAGATACGCAGTATTTT. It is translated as CSVDWETDTQYF.

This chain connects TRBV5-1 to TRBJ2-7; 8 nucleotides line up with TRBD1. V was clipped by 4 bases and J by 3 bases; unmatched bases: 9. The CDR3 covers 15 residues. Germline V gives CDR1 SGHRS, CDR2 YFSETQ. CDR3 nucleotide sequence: TGCGCCAGCAGCCACCCGCCGGGACAGGTCTACGAGCAGTACTTC. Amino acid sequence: CASSHPPGQVYEQYF. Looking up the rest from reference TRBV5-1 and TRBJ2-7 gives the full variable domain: KAGVTQTPRYLIKTRGQQVTLSCSPISGHRSVSWYQQTPGQGLQFLFEYFSETQRNKGNFPGRFSGRQFSNSRSEMNVSTLELGDSALYLCASSHPPGQVYEQYFGPGTRLTVT.

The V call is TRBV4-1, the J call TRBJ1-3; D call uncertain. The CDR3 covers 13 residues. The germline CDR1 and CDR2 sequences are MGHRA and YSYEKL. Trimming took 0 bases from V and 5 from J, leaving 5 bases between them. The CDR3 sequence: CASSQEYRNTIYF. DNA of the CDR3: TGCGCCAGCAGCCAAGAGTATCGAAACACCATATATTTT.

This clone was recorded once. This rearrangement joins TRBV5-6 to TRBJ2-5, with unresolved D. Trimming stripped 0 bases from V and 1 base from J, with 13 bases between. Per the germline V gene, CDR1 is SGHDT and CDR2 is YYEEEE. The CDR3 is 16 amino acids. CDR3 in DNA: TGTGCCAGCAGCTTGGTAGGAGTGGGTTCCCAAGAGACCCAGTACTTC. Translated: CASSLVGVGSQETQYF.

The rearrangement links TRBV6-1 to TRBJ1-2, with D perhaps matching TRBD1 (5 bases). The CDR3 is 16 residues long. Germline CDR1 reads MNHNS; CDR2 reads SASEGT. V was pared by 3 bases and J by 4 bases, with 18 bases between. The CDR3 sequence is CASSDGTWSVSYGYTF. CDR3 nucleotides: TGTGCCAGCAGTGACGGGACGTGGAGCGTGAGCTATGGCTACACCTTC.

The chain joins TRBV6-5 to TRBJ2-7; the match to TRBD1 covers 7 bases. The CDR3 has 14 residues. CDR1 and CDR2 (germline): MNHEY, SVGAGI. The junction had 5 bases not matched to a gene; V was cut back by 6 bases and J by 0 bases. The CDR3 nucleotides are TGTGCCAGCAGGGGGGACAGTAGCTCCTACGAGCAGTACTTC. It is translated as CASRGDSSSYEQYF.

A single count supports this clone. The chain's CDR3 is CASSFTGARGYTF. CDR3 in DNA: TGTGCCAGCAGCTTCACAGGAGCACGTGGCTACACCTTC. The chain links TRBV5-4 to TRBJ1-2; the D gene is possibly TRBD1 (5 bases). V dropped 2 bases and J dropped 7 bases, with 12 bases sitting between them. Germline V gene sequence: CDR1 SGHNT, CDR2 YYREEE (reference sequence). This CDR3 has 13 residues.

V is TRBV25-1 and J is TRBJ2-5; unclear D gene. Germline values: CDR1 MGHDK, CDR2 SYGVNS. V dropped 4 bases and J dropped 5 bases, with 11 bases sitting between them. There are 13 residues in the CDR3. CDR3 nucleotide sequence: TGTGCCAGCAGTGTTCCAGGCTTGGAGACCCAGTACTTC. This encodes CASSVPGLETQYF.